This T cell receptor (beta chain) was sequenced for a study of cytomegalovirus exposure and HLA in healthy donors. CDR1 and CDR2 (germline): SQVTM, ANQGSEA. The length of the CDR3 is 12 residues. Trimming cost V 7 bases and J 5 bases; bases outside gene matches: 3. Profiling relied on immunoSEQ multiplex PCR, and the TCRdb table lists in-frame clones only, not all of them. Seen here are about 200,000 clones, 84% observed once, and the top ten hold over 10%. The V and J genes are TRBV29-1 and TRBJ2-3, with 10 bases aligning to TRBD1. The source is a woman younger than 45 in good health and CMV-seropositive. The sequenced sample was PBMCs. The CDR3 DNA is TGCAGCGGGGACAGGGGCCTAGATACGCAGTATTTT. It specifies CSGDRGLDTQYF.